A single sample gave rise to the 26 T cell receptor beta chains below, sequenced in a study of blood T cells in healthy people across ages. Alongside a J-beta primer mix, a sample-barcoded 5' primer served in a second PCR lasting about 7 to 11 cycles. TCRdb reprocessed the 5' RACE reads with MiXCR, giving one entry per CDR3 protein. The repertoire includes more than 1.4 million distinct CDR3 sequences, 40% to 50% of them detected once, and less than 8% sits in the top ten. Material: blood. The receptors originated from a woman aged 18-29 years in good health.

The rearrangement uses TRBV20-1 and TRBJ1-2; D possibly corresponds to TRBD1 (6 bases). Germline V gene data show CDR1 as DFQATT and CDR2 as SNEGSKA (reference sequence). The V end lost 5 bases, the J end lost 2 bases, and 9 bases lay between the germline ends. The CDR3 spans 12 residues. The CDR3 DNA follows: TGCAGTGCTGTCGACAGGAACTATGGCTACACCTTC. Its protein is CSAVDRNYGYTF.

V gene TRBV14 combines with J gene TRBJ1-1, with 12 bases aligning to TRBD1. The CDR3 is 17 residues long. Trimming removed 2 bases from V and 5 bases from J; junction bases left unmatched: 9. The germline CDR1 and CDR2 sequences are SGHDN and FVKESK. In DNA form, the CDR3 reads TGTGCCAGCAGCCAACCGGGACAGGGGGCAGGGGTAACTGAAGCTTTCTTT. This encodes CASSQPGQGAGVTEAFF.

The chain joins TRBV7-2 to TRBJ2-5, with unresolved D. The CDR3 has 13 residues. Trimming pared 5 bases from V and 0 bases from J, leaving 7 bases between. Germline V gene lookup returns CDR1 SGHTA and CDR2 FQGNSA. Written as DNA, the CDR3 is TGTGCCAGCAGCCCCTCGCACCAAGAGACCCAGTACTTC. Its translation: CASSPSHQETQYF.

The rearrangement links TRBV6-1 to TRBJ2-1; D assignment may be TRBD1 or TRBD2 (5 bases each). V lost 5 bases and J lost 4, with 18 bases in between. From germline, CDR1 is MNHNS and CDR2 SASEGT. CDR3 size: 16 residues. DNA of the CDR3: TGTGCCAGCAGTCCGAGGGGCGGAACTTCTTACAATGAGCAGTTCTTC. Translation gives CASSPRGGTSYNEQFF.

The sample holds a few counts of this clonotype. V is TRBV20-1 and J is TRBJ2-1; D tentatively fits TRBD1 or TRBD2 (5 bases each). Looked up from germline, CDR1 is DFQATT and CDR2 is SNEGSKA (reference sequence). This CDR3 spans 14 amino acids. V was trimmed by 1 base and J by 7 bases, leaving 14 bases between them. The DNA for the CDR3 is TGCAGTGCTAGAGGGGGGTGGGGTCGAAATGAGCAGTTCTTC. Translating gives CSARGGWGRNEQFF.

This sequence joins TRBV7-6 and TRBJ2-7, with D possibly matching TRBD2 (7 bases). Trimming cost V 5 bases and J 4 bases, with 21 bases left between them. Germline V gene lookup returns CDR1 SGHVS and CDR2 FNYEAQ. The CDR3 has 16 amino acids. CDR3 coding DNA: TGTGCCAGCAGCCCCCCTCTCGGACTAGGGGGGTACGAGCAGTACTTC. This translates into CASSPPLGLGGYEQYF. Together with reference TRBV7-6 and TRBJ2-7, the CDR3 gives the full variable domain: GAGVSQSPRYKVTKRGQDVALRCDPISGHVSLYWYRQALGQGPEFLTYFNYEAQQDKSGLPNDRFSAERPEGSISTLTIQRTEQRDSAMYRCASSPPLGLGGYEQYFGPGTRLTVT.

The chain joins TRBV5-1 to TRBJ2-1; 7 positions agree with TRBD2. Germline V lookup: CDR1 SGHRS, CDR2 YFSETQ. The length of the CDR3 is 16 residues. J lost 7 bases, V lost 0 bases, and 10 bases had no gene match. The CDR3 sequence is CASSLVIGGRENEQFF. The CDR3 bases are TGCGCCAGCAGCTTGGTAATTGGCGGGAGAGAGAATGAGCAGTTCTTC.

V is TRBV25-1 and J is TRBJ2-3; TRBD2 aligns across 13 bases. This CDR3 region has 16 residues. Germline loops: CDR1 MGHDK, CDR2 SYGVNS. Trimming took 3 bases from V and 6 from J; bases not matched to a gene: 6. CDR3 region: CASSDFGLAGEDTQYF. CDR3 nucleotides: TGTGCCAGCAGTGATTTCGGACTAGCGGGGGAGGATACGCAGTATTTT.

The J gene is TRBJ1-1, the V gene TRBV25-1, with a weak D call TRBD1 (5 bases). The CDR3 consists of 17 residues. Germline CDR1 MGHDK, CDR2 SYGVNS. Between the trimmed V and J ends, which lost 4 bases and 0 bases, there was a span of 18 bases. The DNA for the CDR3 is TGTGCCAGCAGTGCTGGGACCCTGGGGGAGATGAACACTGAAGCTTTCTTT. Translation: CASSAGTLGEMNTEAFF.

The chain has TRBV4-2 and TRBJ2-3; 10 nucleotides align to TRBD2. The CDR3 consists of 18 residues. CDR1 and CDR2 (germline): LGHNA, YNFKEQ. V shed 0 bases, J shed 4 bases, and the junction held 10 bases outside the gene matches. The CDR3 DNA follows: TGTGCCAGCAGCCAAGATGGAAGCGGGGGGGCCGGTGCAGATACGCAGTATTTT. Residues: CASSQDGSGGAGADTQYF.

V and J are TRBV18 and TRBJ2-1, with D tentatively TRBD2 (5 bases). Germline CDR1 is KGHSH and CDR2 is LQKENI. The V end was cut by 6 bases, the J end by 9 bases, with 21 bases between. The CDR3 is 15 amino acids. The CDR3 sequence: CASSLGGILKAEQFF. CDR3 in DNA: TGTGCCAGCTCCCTTGGAGGCATTCTTAAGGCTGAGCAGTTCTTC.

This clonotype was counted a few times. This chain connects TRBV29-1 to TRBJ2-5, with TRBD2 identical over 8 bases. Germline loops: CDR1 SQVTM, CDR2 ANQGSEA. V was pared by 7 bases and J by 4 bases, with 5 bases of the junction left unmatched. This CDR3 spans 12 amino acids. The CDR3 nucleotides are TGCAGCGCCGTCGGGGGGGGAGAGACCCAGTACTTC. It specifies CSAVGGGETQYF.

This chain uses TRBV5-1 with TRBJ1-1; D gene uncertain. The V and J ends lost 0 bases and 4 bases respectively, with 16 bases between them. The CDR3 covers 16 residues. The germline V gene encodes CDR1 SGHRS and CDR2 YFSETQ. CDR3: CASSLAGGARTTEAFF. DNA for the CDR3: TGCGCCAGCAGCTTGGCCGGAGGCGCCCGGACCACTGAAGCTTTCTTT.

The V call is TRBV11-2, the J call TRBJ2-4; possibly TRBD1 for D (5 bases). From germline, CDR1 is SGHAT and CDR2 FQNNGV. The CDR3 runs 13 residues. Between the trimmed V and J ends, which lost 1 base and 13 bases, there was a span of 14 bases. The CDR3, as DNA: TGTGCCAGCAGCTTAGGTCCGGACACCGTCCAGTACTTC. This encodes CASSLGPDTVQYF.

The V call is TRBV29-1, the J call TRBJ1-5; 8 nucleotides align to TRBD1. The V gene's germline CDR1 is SQVTM and CDR2 ANQGSEA. The length of the CDR3 is 19 residues. V lost 6 bases and J lost 4; bases outside the gene matches: 23. CDR3 sequence reads: CSVTLQGVGSLLRNQPQHF. The DNA of the CDR3 is TGCAGCGTCACCTTACAGGGGGTAGGGAGTCTTTTAAGAAATCAGCCCCAGCATTTT.

This clonotype was seen a handful of times. The chain recombines TRBV11-1 with TRBJ2-7; 8 nucleotides agree with TRBD2. Germline trimming cut 8 bases from V and 1 base from J; bases unmatched to any gene: 4. Per germline, CDR1 SGHAT and CDR2 FQDESV (reference sequence). The CDR3 is made up of 13 amino acids. The CDR3 protein is CASESGSSYEQYF. DNA of the CDR3: TGTGCCAGCGAAAGCGGGAGTTCCTACGAGCAGTACTTC.

This clonotype appeared a few times. This chain uses TRBV29-1 with TRBJ2-7; D is ambiguous. CDR3 length: 14 amino acids. V lost 3 bases and J lost 0, with 12 bases in between. Germline lookup yields CDR1 SQVTM and CDR2 ANQGSEA. DNA of the CDR3: TGCAGCGTTGATGCAGCCCTCACCTCCTACGAGCAGTACTTC. It codes for CSVDAALTSYEQYF.

J is TRBJ2-7 and V is TRBV6-5, with TRBD1 matching over 10 bases. The CDR3 runs 15 residues. With V trimmed by 6 bases and J by 5 bases, 10 bases remained unmatched. CDR1 and CDR2 (germline): MNHEY, SVGAGI. The CDR3 DNA reads TGTGCCAGCAGCCCCCGGGACAGGGGTATCAACGAGCAGTACTTC. Encoded protein: CASSPRDRGINEQYF.

This clonotype was picked up a small number of times. The chain is built from TRBV12-5 and TRBJ2-4, with D possibly matching TRBD2 (5 bases). Judging by the DNA end, TRBJ2-7 fits better; the J call may be wrong. Per germline, CDR1 LGHNT and CDR2 FRNRAP. The CDR3 spans 14 residues. The CDR3 region is CASGFPEGSNEQYF. Here the CDR3 DNA reads TGTGCTAGTGGTTTCCCCGAAGGGAGCAACGAGCAGTACTTC.

The chain has TRBV14 and TRBJ2-3; D possibly corresponds to TRBD2 (6 bases). V lost 4 bases and J lost 7, with 18 bases in between. This CDR3 comprises 15 residues. The V gene's germline CDR1 is SGHDN and CDR2 FVKESK. In DNA form, the CDR3 reads TGTGCCAGCAGCCCATACCGGGGACTCGAGCATACGCAGTATTTT. This translates into CASSPYRGLEHTQYF.

The CDR3, as DNA: TGTGCCAGCACCCGGGGACAGGGCGTCACTGAAGCTTTCTTT. As protein: CASTRGQGVTEAFF. V usage is TRBV2 and J usage is TRBJ1-1, with 9 bases lining up with TRBD1. CDR3 length: 14 amino acids. Trimming at V came to 7 bases and at J to 4 bases, leaving 7 bases not matched to a gene. Germline-derived CDR1 and CDR2 are SNHLY and FYNNEI.

DNA for the CDR3: TGCAGTGCTAGAGGAGATATCGGCCGCCACCAAGAGACCCAGTACTTC. This encodes CSARGDIGRHQETQYF. This rearrangement joins TRBV20-1 to TRBJ2-5; D not resolved. The CDR3 is 16 amino acids. V was clipped by 1 base and J by 0 bases, with 15 bases between them. Germline loops: CDR1 DFQATT, CDR2 SNEGSKA (reference sequence).

This clonotype was observed many times. V and J are TRBV4-1 and TRBJ2-1; no clear D. The CDR3 runs 15 residues. V dropped 5 bases and J dropped 7 bases, with 18 bases sitting between them. Germline V gene data show CDR1 as MGHRA and CDR2 as YSYEKL. The CDR3, as DNA: TGCGCCAGCAGCTTAGCCGCCCGGACGGCTAATGAGCAGTTCTTC. It encodes CASSLAARTANEQFF.

This clonotype has only a few counts. The genes are TRBV2 and TRBJ2-3; 7 positions agree with TRBD2. Germline CDR1 and CDR2: SNHLY and FYNNEI. J was trimmed by 0 bases and V by 10 bases; bases with no gene match: 13. CDR3 length: 16 amino acids. This CDR3 is CATRATSAGSTDTQYF. CDR3 DNA: TGTGCCACCCGAGCTACCTCAGCGGGGAGCACAGATACGCAGTATTTT.

This clonotype was seen only a few times. V gene TRBV6-5 combines with J gene TRBJ2-5; D is undetermined. The germline gives CDR1 MNHEY, CDR2 SVGAGI. V lost 4 bases and J lost 11, with 17 bases in between. This CDR3 is 13 amino acids long. The CDR3 spells CASSFTRRNEQYF. The CDR3 nucleotides are TGTGCCAGCAGTTTCACCCGGCGGAATGAGCAGTACTTC.

This clonotype appeared a few times. This chain connects TRBV18 to TRBJ2-3, with 9 bases matching TRBD2. Germline CDR1 and CDR2: KGHSH and LQKENI. The CDR3 is 14 amino acids. Trimming removed 2 bases from V and 5 bases from J; junction bases left unmatched: 2. CDR3 residues: CASSPASGEDTQYF. Here the CDR3 DNA reads TGTGCCAGCTCACCAGCTAGCGGGGAAGATACGCAGTATTTT.